This T cell receptor (beta chain) was documented in a study of blood T cell repertoires in COVID-19. In the study overall: Material from acute and convalescent COVID-19 was sourced from the United States, Italy and Spain. T cells, B-cell-depleted T cells, or PBMCs supplied cDNA or gDNA.

Looked up from germline, CDR1 is SGHAT and CDR2 is FQNNGV. The CDR3 has 16 residues. The junction had 3 bases not matched to a gene; V was cut back by 3 bases and J by 0 bases. Those who participated ranged in age from roughly 18 to 90 years and resided in 20 to 30 US areas. Participants' own reports of clinical history determined their cohort assignment. Only in-frame clones appear in the TCRdb table, and some are missing; sequencing was by immunoSEQ multiplex PCR. The sample shows around 300,000 clones, around 91% of them seen only once. Input material: PBMCs or T cells enriched from blood (not recorded which). This sequence was found in a woman aged 18 to 35 with acute COVID-19. The J gene is TRBJ2-7, the V gene TRBV11-2; 12 nucleotides line up with TRBD2. CDR3 region: CASSFPTSGSSYEQYF. For the CDR3, the DNA is TGTGCCAGCAGCTTCCCGACTAGCGGGAGCTCCTACGAGCAGTACTTC.